These 21 T cell receptor beta chains originate from one sample sequenced in a study of blood T cell repertoires in COVID-19. Generated by immunoSEQ multiplex PCR, the TCRdb table keeps only in-frame clones and is missing some. The sample carries about 270,000 clones, roughly 90% recorded once. Sample: PBMCs or T cells enriched from blood (not recorded which). The receptors here all came from a man aged 35-49 years who had been exposed to COVID-19.

V gene TRBV25-1 combines with J gene TRBJ1-6; 12 nucleotides align to TRBD1. V lost 0 bases to trimming and J lost 10 bases; unmatched junction nucleotides: 7. There are 17 residues in the CDR3. CDR1 is MGHDK and CDR2 is SYGVNS in the germline V gene. CDR3 residues: CASSEYWDRGQGSPLHF. The CDR3 DNA follows: TGTGCCAGCAGTGAATATTGGGACAGGGGGCAAGGGTCACCCCTCCACTTT.

The chain recombines TRBV28 with TRBJ2-3; 11 nucleotides line up with TRBD2. The CDR3 runs to 15 residues. J lost 2 bases, V lost 9 bases, and 7 bases had no gene match. Germline V gene lookup returns CDR1 MDHEN and CDR2 SYDVKM. The CDR3 reads CASTGTSGVTDTQYF. For the CDR3, the DNA is TGTGCCAGTACCGGGACTAGCGGAGTCACAGATACGCAGTATTTT.

The chain has TRBV6-5 and TRBJ2-1; 9 bases are a match to TRBD2. Germline CDR1 reads MNHEY; CDR2 reads SVGAGI. The V gene end was trimmed by 2 bases and the J gene end by 9 bases; junction bases not matched to a gene: 8. The CDR3 length is 15 residues. CDR3 sequence: CASSYIAGGPGEQFF. CDR3 DNA sequence: TGTGCCAGCAGTTACATCGCGGGAGGGCCTGGTGAGCAGTTCTTC.

V gene TRBV5-4 combines with J gene TRBJ1-5, with a weak D call TRBD1 (6 bases). CDR1 and CDR2 (germline): SGHNT, YYREEE (reference sequence). V lost 3 bases to trimming and J lost 4 bases, with 11 bases between them. This CDR3 spans 14 amino acids. The CDR3 DNA follows: TGTGCCAGCAGCTATCAGGGGAGTAATCAGCCCCAGCATTTT. This translates into CASSYQGSNQPQHF.

The chain links TRBV28 to TRBJ1-4, with TRBD1 matching over 7 bases. The CDR3 contains 16 residues. The V segment lost 6 bases and the J segment 3 bases; nucleotides outside the gene matches: 10. Germline CDR1 and CDR2: MDHEN and SYDVKM. CDR3 protein: CASSSGQPPANEKLFF. The CDR3 DNA is TGTGCCAGCAGCTCGGGACAGCCCCCAGCTAATGAAAAACTGTTTTTT.

The rearrangement uses TRBV15 and TRBJ1-1; D is unclear. Germline lookup yields CDR1 LNHNV and CDR2 YYDKDF (reference sequence). Trimming removed 3 bases at V and 6 bases at J, with 17 bases between. This CDR3 is 15 amino acids long. The DNA for the CDR3 is TGTGCCACCAGCAGGGGGAGAGGACTCATGTCTGAAGCTTTCTTT. It specifies CATSRGRGLMSEAFF.

This chain links TRBV4-2 with TRBJ2-3; 11 nucleotides match TRBD2. Germline assignment: CDR1 LGHNA and CDR2 YNFKEQ. Trimming cost V 4 bases and J 5 bases; bases outside gene matches: 17. The CDR3 totals 19 residues. The CDR3 here is CASSRGALGLAARGDTQYF. The CDR3 DNA reads as TGTGCCAGCAGCCGAGGCGCACTGGGACTAGCGGCCAGGGGAGATACGCAGTATTTT.

This clone has only one observation. V is TRBV3-1 (or the pseudogene TRBV3-2) and J is TRBJ2-3, with 11 bases aligning to TRBD2. The CDR3 totals 17 residues. With 4 bases clipped from V and 4 bases from J, the junction kept 10 bases outside the gene matches. Germline CDR1 is LGHDT and CDR2 is YNNKEL (reference sequence). CDR3 in amino acids: CASSLYSLAGDADTQYF. The CDR3 bases are TGTGCCAGCAGCCTCTACTCACTAGCGGGAGACGCAGATACGCAGTATTTT.

J is TRBJ2-3 and V is TRBV6-5; maybe TRBD2 (6 bases). V was clipped by 11 bases and J by 1 base, with 16 bases between them. Germline V CDR1 and CDR2: MNHEY, SVGAGI. The CDR3 is 14 amino acids. As DNA, the CDR3 is TGTGCCCACAAAAGGGAGGTTGGCACAGATACGCAGTATTTT. Protein sequence: CAHKREVGTDTQYF.

The V gene is TRBV18, the J gene TRBJ1-3, with TRBD1 matching 7 bases. The J segment lost 0 bases and the V segment lost 6 bases, leaving 5 bases of the junction unmatched. Germline lookup yields CDR1 KGHSH and CDR2 LQKENI. The CDR3 covers 15 residues. CDR3 DNA sequence: TGTGCCAGCTCCATTGACAGGGACTCTGGAAACACCATATATTTT. The encoded protein is CASSIDRDSGNTIYF.

The rearrangement joins TRBV7-2 to TRBJ2-5; 10 bases align to TRBD2. Germline V CDR1 and CDR2: SGHTA, FQGNSA. This CDR3 comprises 15 residues. The J segment lost 7 bases and the V segment lost 1 base, leaving 6 bases of the junction unmatched. The CDR3 protein is CASSLVLAGGGTQYF. The CDR3 coding sequence is TGTGCCAGCAGCTTAGTATTAGCGGGGGGAGGGACCCAGTACTTC.

The chain has TRBV12-3 or TRBV12-4 and TRBJ2-5, with a weak D call TRBD1 (5 bases). Trimming pared 6 bases from V and 1 base from J, leaving 9 bases between. This CDR3 region has 13 residues. In DNA, the CDR3 is TGTGCCAGCAGAACAGGCGCCCAAGAGACCCAGTACTTC. This sequence encodes CASRTGAQETQYF.

This clone has more than one count but fewer than ten. V and J are TRBV29-1 and TRBJ2-7; no firm D call. V was trimmed by 6 bases and J by 6 bases, leaving 18 bases between them. Germline CDR1 is SQVTM and CDR2 is ANQGSEA. The CDR3 spans 13 residues. DNA of the CDR3: TGCAGCGTCCAGGAATCCTTCCCGTCCGAGCAGTACTTC. Translated: CSVQESFPSEQYF.

The chain has TRBV3-1 (or the pseudogene TRBV3-2) and TRBJ2-5, with 13 nucleotides matching TRBD2. CDR1 LGHDT and CDR2 YNNKEL come from the germline V gene (reference sequence). The ends lost 4 bases at V and 5 bases at J; junction bases unmatched: 7. This CDR3 is built from 16 residues. The CDR3 protein is CASSPGLAGLGETQYF. The CDR3 DNA is TGTGCCAGCAGCCCGGGACTAGCGGGACTGGGGGAGACCCAGTACTTC.

The chain links TRBV5-6 to TRBJ1-1; 8 positions match TRBD1. Germline V gene sequence: CDR1 SGHDT, CDR2 YYEEEE. The CDR3 has 15 residues. V gave up 4 bases and J gave up 1 base; unmatched junction bases: 6. The CDR3 is CASSLIDRGNTEAFF. The CDR3 DNA is TGTGCCAGCAGCCTTATTGACAGGGGGAACACTGAAGCTTTCTTT.

The chain couples TRBV19 to TRBJ1-1; a weak D match, TRBD1 (5 bases). Germline lookup yields CDR1 LNHDA and CDR2 SQIVND (reference sequence). Trimming took 6 bases from V and 3 from J, leaving 17 bases between them. The CDR3 totals 15 residues. The CDR3 coding sequence is TGTGCCAGTAGCTCCCTATGGGGGGGAGACACTGAAGCTTTCTTT. Translating it yields CASSSLWGGDTEAFF. The full variable domain, its missing parts supplied by reference TRBV19 and TRBJ1-1, is DGGITQSPKYLFRKEGQNVTLSCEQNLNHDAMYWYRQDPGQGLRLIYYSQIVNDFQKGDIAEGYSVSREKKESFPLTVTSAQKNPTAFYLCASSSLWGGDTEAFFGQGTRLTVV.

This clone appeared a single time. V gene TRBV27 combines with J gene TRBJ2-1, with 7 nucleotides matching TRBD2. V shed 5 bases, J shed 3 bases, and the junction held 4 bases outside the gene matches. CDR1 is MNHEY and CDR2 is SMNVEV in the germline V gene (reference sequence). This CDR3 region has 14 residues. DNA for the CDR3: TGTGCCAGCAGTCCTAGCGGAATCTACAATGAGCAGTTCTTC. Translation: CASSPSGIYNEQFF.

This clone was seen a handful of times. This chain links TRBV6-5 with TRBJ1-2; 7 bases line up with TRBD1. The length of the CDR3 is 12 residues. The germline CDR1 and CDR2 sequences are MNHEY and SVGAGI. V shed 9 bases and J 8 bases; nucleotides not matched to a gene: 9. CDR3 sequence: CASNQGVKGYTF. Here the CDR3 DNA reads TGTGCCAGTAATCAGGGGGTTAAGGGCTACACCTTC.

This chain links TRBV2 with TRBJ1-1, with a weak D call TRBD1 (6 bases). CDR1 and CDR2 (germline): SNHLY, FYNNEI. The V end lost 6 bases, the J end lost 2 bases, and 10 bases lay between the germline ends. The CDR3 consists of 13 residues. Written as DNA, the CDR3 is TGTGCCAGCAGGGGGGCGCGTAACACTGAAGCTTTCTTT. It codes for CASRGARNTEAFF.

This chain joins TRBV6-1 and TRBJ2-1, with 7 bases matching TRBD2. Looked up from germline, CDR1 is MNHNS and CDR2 is SASEGT. This CDR3 has 15 amino acids. With 3 bases clipped from V and 10 bases from J, the junction kept 12 bases outside the gene matches. CDR3 in DNA: TGTGCCAGCAGTGAGGGGGAGGGCCTGGTTTGGGAGCAGTTCTTC. Amino acids: CASSEGEGLVWEQFF.

This clone showed up just a few times. This chain joins TRBV14 and TRBJ2-5; 16 nucleotides match TRBD2. Per germline, CDR1 SGHDN and CDR2 FVKESK. CDR3 length: 15 residues. V lost 5 bases to trimming and J lost 5 bases; unmatched junction nucleotides: 2. CDR3 nucleotide sequence: TGTGCCAGCAGCTGGGGACTAGCGGGAGGGGAGACCCAGTACTTC. Its translation is CASSWGLAGGETQYF. The entire variable domain, with the rest obtained from reference TRBV14 and TRBJ2-5, is as follows: EAGVTQFPSHSVIEKGQTVTLRCDPISGHDNLYWYRRVMGKEIKFLLHFVKESKQDESGMPNNRFLAERTGGTYSTLKVQPAELEDSGVYFCASSWGLAGGETQYFGPGTRLLVL.